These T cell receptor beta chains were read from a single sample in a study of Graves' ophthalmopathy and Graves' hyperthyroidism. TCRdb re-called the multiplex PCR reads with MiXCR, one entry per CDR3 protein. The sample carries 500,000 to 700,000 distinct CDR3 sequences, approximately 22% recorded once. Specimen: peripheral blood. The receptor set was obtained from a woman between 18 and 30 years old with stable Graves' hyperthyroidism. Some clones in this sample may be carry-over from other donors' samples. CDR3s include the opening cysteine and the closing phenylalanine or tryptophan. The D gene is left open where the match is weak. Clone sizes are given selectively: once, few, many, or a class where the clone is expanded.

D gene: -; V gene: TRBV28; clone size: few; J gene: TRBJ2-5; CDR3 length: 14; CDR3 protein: CASILSGAQETQYF; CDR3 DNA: TGTGCCAGCATACTCTCGGGGGCCCAAGAGACCCAGTACTTC
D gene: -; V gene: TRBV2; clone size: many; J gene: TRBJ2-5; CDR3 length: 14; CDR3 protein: CASRPDGGMETQYF; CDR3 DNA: TGTGCCAGCAGACCCGATGGGGGGATGGAGACCCAGTACTTC
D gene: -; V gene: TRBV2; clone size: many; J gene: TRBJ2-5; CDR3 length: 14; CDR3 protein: CASSPRTRQETQYF; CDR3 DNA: TGTGCCAGCAGTCCTCGGACCAGACAAGAGACCCAGTACTTC
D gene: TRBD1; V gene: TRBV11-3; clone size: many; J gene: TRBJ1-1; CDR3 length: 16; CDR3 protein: CASSLLWGQGSAEAFF; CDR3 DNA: TGTGCCAGCAGCTTACTGTGGGGACAGGGGTCAGCTGAAGCTTTCTTT
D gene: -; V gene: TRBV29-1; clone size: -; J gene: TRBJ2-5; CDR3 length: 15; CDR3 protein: CSVEVEDSPWEAQYF; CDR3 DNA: TGCAGCGTTGAAGTGGAAGACAGCCCATGGGAGGCCCAGTACTTC
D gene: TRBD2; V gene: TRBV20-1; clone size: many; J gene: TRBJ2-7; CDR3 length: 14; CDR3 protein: CSAGGTSGIYEQYF; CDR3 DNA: TGCAGTGCGGGGGGGACTAGCGGGATCTACGAGCAGTACTTC
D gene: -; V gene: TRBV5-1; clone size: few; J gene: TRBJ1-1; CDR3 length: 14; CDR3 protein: CASSHQGMNTEASF; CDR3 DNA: TGCGCCAGCAGCCACCAGGGGATGAACACTGAAGCTTCCTTT
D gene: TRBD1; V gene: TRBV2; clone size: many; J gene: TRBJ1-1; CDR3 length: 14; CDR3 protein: CASSTGQGASEAFF; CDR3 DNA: TGTGCCAGCAGTACCGGACAGGGGGCCTCTGAAGCTTTCTTT
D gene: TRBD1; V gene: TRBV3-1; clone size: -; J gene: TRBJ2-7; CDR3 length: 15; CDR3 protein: CASSHTGQGDNEQYF; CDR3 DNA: TGTGCCAGCAGCCACACTGGACAGGGGGACAACGAGCAGTACTTC
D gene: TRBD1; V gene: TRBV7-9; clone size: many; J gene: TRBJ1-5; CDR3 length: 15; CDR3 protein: CASSKDRDGNQPQHF; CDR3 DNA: TGTGCCAGCAGCAAGGACAGGGATGGCAATCAGCCCCAGCATTTT
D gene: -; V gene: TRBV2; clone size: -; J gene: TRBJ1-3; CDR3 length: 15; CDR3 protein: CASNDITISGNTIYF; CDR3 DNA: TGTGCCAGCAACGATATCACTATCTCTGGAAACACCATATATTTT
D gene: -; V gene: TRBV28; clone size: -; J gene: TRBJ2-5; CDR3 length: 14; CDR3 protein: CASSSTNRVETQYF; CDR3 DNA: TGTGCCAGCAGTTCGACAAACCGAGTGGAGACCCAGTACTTC
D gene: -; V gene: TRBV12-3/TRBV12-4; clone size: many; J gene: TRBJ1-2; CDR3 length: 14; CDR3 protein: CASSLDISNYGYTF; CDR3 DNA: TGTGCCAGCAGCCTGGACATCTCGAACTATGGCTACACCTTC
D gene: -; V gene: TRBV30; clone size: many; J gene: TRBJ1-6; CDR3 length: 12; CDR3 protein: CAWRAGVSPLHF; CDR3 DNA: TGTGCCTGGAGAGCAGGGGTGTCACCCCTCCACTTT
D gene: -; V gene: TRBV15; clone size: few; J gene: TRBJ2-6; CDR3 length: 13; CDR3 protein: CATRGSGANVLTF; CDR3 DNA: TGTGCCACCAGGGGTTCTGGGGCCAACGTCCTGACTTTC
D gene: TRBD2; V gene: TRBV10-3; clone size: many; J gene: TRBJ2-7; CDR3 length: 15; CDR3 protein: CAIMGAGDLSYEQYF; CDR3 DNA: TGTGCCATCATGGGCGCGGGGGACCTCTCCTACGAGCAGTACTTC
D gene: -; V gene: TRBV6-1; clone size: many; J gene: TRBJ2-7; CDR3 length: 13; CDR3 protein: CASSENPSYEQYF; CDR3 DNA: TGTGCCAGCAGTGAAAACCCCTCCTACGAGCAGTACTTC
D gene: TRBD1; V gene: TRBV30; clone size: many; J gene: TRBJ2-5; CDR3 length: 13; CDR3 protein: CASGQGGEETQYF; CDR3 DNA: TGTGCCTCAGGACAGGGTGGAGAAGAGACCCAGTACTTC
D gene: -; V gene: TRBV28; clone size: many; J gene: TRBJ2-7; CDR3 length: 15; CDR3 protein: CASKLATSSAYEQYF; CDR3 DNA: TGTGCCAGCAAATTAGCGACTAGTTCCGCCTACGAGCAGTACTTC
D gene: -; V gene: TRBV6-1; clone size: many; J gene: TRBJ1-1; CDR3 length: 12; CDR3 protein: CASRTRGSEAFF; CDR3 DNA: TGTGCCAGCAGAACGAGGGGTTCTGAAGCTTTCTTT
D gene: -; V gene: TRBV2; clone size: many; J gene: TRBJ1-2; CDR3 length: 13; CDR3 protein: CAFRGDFNYGYTF; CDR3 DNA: TGTGCCTTTCGGGGGGATTTTAACTATGGCTACACCTTC
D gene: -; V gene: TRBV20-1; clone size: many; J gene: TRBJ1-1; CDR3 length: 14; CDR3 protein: CSARDLTGNTEAFF; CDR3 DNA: TGCAGTGCTAGAGACCTGACCGGCAACACTGAAGCTTTCTTT
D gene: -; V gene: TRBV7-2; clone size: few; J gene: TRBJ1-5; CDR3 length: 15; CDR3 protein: CASSTRLGPNQPQHF; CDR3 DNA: TGTGCCAGCAGCACCCGTTTGGGACCTAATCAGCCCCAGCATTTT
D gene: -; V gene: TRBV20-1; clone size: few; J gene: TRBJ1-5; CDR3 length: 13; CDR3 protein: CSASGWPNQPQHF; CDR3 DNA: TGCAGTGCTTCAGGGTGGCCCAATCAGCCCCAGCATTTT
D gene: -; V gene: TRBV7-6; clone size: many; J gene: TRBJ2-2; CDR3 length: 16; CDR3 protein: CASSRQDGEVTGELFF; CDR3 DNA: TGTGCCAGCAGCCGCCAGGACGGGGAGGTTACCGGGGAGCTGTTTTTT
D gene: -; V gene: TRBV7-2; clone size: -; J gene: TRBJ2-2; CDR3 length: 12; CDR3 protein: CASSPTAGELFF; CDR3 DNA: TGTGCCAGCAGCCCGACTGCCGGGGAGCTGTTTTTT
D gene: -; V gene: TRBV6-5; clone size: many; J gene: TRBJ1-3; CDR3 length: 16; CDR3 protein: CASSYRRGPYGNTIYF; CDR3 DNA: TGTGCCAGCAGTTACCGCCGGGGGCCTTATGGAAACACCATATATTTT
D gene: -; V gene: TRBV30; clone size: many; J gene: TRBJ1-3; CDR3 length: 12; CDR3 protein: CAWQEFGNTIYF; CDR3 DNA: TGTGCCTGGCAAGAGTTCGGAAACACCATATATTTT
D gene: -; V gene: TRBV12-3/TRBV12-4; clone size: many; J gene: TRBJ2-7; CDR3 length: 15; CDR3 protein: CASSLQGGSSYEQYF; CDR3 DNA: TGTGCCAGCAGCTTACAGGGTGGGAGCTCCTACGAGCAGTACTTC
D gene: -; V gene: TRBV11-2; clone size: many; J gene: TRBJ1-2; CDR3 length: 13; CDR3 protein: CASSLPGGYGYTF; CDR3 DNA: TGTGCCAGCAGCTTACCGGGGGGCTATGGCTACACCTTC
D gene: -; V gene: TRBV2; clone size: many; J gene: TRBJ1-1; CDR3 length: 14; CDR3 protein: CASSERAMDTEAFF; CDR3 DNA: TGTGCCAGCAGTGAAAGGGCGATGGACACTGAAGCTTTCTTT
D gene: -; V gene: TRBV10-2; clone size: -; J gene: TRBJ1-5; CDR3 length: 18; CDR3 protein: CASSESSLPGGSNQPQHF; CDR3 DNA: TGCGCCAGCAGTGAGTCGAGCTTACCTGGAGGGAGCAATCAGCCCCAGCATTTT
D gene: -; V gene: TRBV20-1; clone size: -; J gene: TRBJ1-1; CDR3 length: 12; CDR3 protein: CSARVLNTEAFF; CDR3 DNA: TGCAGTGCTAGGGTACTGAACACTGAAGCTTTCTTT